This TCR beta chain was profiled in a study of blood T cell repertoires in COVID-19. Study in general: COVID-19 samples, acute and convalescent, were from the United States, Italy and Spain. In each case, the material was cDNA or gDNA derived from T cells, B-cell-depleted T cells, or PBMCs.

Authors' methods: Using reference gene primer amplification, nucleated cell counts were estimated. Here immunoSEQ multiplex PCR was the method, and the copy in TCRdb shows in-frame clones only, minus some. V and J calls and clone size come straight from that table; D and trimming were deduced from the DNA. Of fewer than 500,000 clones in the sample, 81% were seen once. After removal of 1 base from V and 5 bases from J, the junction contained 3 bases not matched to a gene. The CDR3 sequence is 15 residues long. CDR1 LGHDT and CDR2 YNNKEL come from the germline V gene (reference sequence). Sequencing was done on a sample of peripheral blood. The clonotype originates from a human donor with acute or convalescent COVID-19. The donor label of this sample is uncertain. This sequence joins TRBV3-1 (or the pseudogene TRBV3-2) and TRBJ1-4; TRBD1 agrees at 8 bases. The CDR3 nucleotides read TGTGCCAGCAGCCAAGCGGGACAGGAGAATGAAAAACTGTTTTTT. This sequence encodes CASSQAGQENEKLFF.